These 5 T cell receptor beta chains share one sample of origin, sequenced in a study of CD8 T cells in ankylosing spondylitis. TCRdb ran MiXCR on the 5' RACE reads and lists one entry per CDR3 protein. The sample has under 250,000 distinct CDR3 sequences; approximately 8% are singletons. The sequencing input was blood, either unsorted or a sorted T cell fraction (not recorded which). These receptors came from a female donor with ankylosing spondylitis or in good health (not recorded which).

This clonotype was detected ten times or more. The CDR3 sequence: CASSISRGSSYNEQFF. CDR3 nucleotide sequence: TGTGCCAGTAGTATAAGTCGCGGGAGCTCCTACAATGAGCAGTTCTTC. The gene calls are TRBV19 and TRBJ2-1, with 7 positions matching TRBD2. V lost 2 bases, J lost 0 bases, and 4 bases stayed unmatched. Germline lookup yields CDR1 LNHDA and CDR2 SQIVND (reference sequence). The CDR3 length is 16 residues.

This clonotype was detected ten times or more. V is TRBV20-1 and J is TRBJ1-1; D not resolved. Between the trimmed V and J ends, which lost 6 bases and 4 bases, there was a span of 18 bases. The CDR3 contains 14 residues. Germline CDR1 is DFQATT and CDR2 is SNEGSKA (reference sequence). This chain's CDR3 is CSARPGPLGTEAFF. The CDR3 DNA sequence: TGCAGTGCCCGACCGGGCCCCCTGGGCACTGAAGCTTTCTTT.

This clonotype was found many times. The rearrangement joins TRBV24-1 to TRBJ2-1; a possible D gene is TRBD1 (6 bases). The CDR3 consists of 12 residues. The V end was cut by 7 bases, the J end by 10 bases, with 13 bases between. Germline loops: CDR1 KGHDR, CDR2 SFDVKD. The CDR3 sequence is CATSSSGVEQFF. CDR3 in DNA: TGTGCCACCAGCTCCTCAGGGGTCGAGCAGTTCTTC.

This clonotype has ten or more counts. V is TRBV5-4 and J is TRBJ1-2; possible D gene TRBD1, 5 bases. Germline CDR1 and CDR2: SGHNT and YYREEE (reference sequence). The V end was cut by 4 bases, the J end by 4 bases, with 11 bases between. CDR3 size: 13 residues. CDR3 amino acids: CASSLDSPYGYTF. The DNA of the CDR3 is TGTGCCAGCAGCCTTGACAGCCCCTATGGCTACACCTTC. Combining the CDR3 with reference TRBV5-4 and TRBJ1-2 gives the whole variable domain ETGVTQSPTHLIKTRGQQVTLRCSSQSGHNTVSWYQQALGQGPQFIFQYYREEENGRGNFPPRFSGLQFPNYSSELNVNALELDDSALYLCASSLDSPYGYTFGSGTRLTVV.

Ten or more counts support this clonotype. The rearrangement joins TRBV5-1 to TRBJ1-3, with D unclear. Germline V gene data show CDR1 as SGHRS and CDR2 as YFSETQ. This CDR3 is 15 amino acids long. The V and J ends lost 0 bases and 0 bases respectively, with 7 bases between them. The CDR3 loop reads CASSLDGHSGNTIYF. The CDR3 DNA reads TGCGCCAGCAGCTTGGACGGCCACTCTGGAAACACCATATATTTT.